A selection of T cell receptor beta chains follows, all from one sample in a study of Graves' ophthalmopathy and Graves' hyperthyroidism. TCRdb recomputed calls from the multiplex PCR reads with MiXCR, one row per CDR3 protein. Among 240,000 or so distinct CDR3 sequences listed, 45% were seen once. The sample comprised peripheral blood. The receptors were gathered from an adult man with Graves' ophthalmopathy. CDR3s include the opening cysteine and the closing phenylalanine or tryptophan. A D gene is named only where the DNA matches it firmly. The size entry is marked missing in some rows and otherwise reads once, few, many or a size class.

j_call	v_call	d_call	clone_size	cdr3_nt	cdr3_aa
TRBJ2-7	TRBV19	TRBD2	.	TGTGCCAGTAGTAGGACTAGCGGGGAGTCCTACGAGCAGTACTTC	CASSRTSGESYEQYF
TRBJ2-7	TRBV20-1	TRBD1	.	TGCAGTGCTAGAGATGGGGACAGGGGGGACGAGCAGTACTTC	CSARDGDRGDEQYF
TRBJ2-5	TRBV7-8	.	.	TGTGCCAGCGGGGGGGCGACAGGACAAGAGACCCAGTACTTC	CASGGATGQETQYF
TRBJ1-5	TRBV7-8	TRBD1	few	TGTGCCAGCAGCAAAGGACAGGGTGGACAGCCCCAGCATTTT	CASSKGQGGQPQHF
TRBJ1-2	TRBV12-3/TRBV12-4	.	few	TGTGCCAGCAGCCCCGGGGGTCATGGCTACACCTTC	CASSPGGHGYTF
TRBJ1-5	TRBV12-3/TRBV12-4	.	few	TGTGCCAGCTCTATGGGGGGGAGTCAGCCCCAGCATTTT	CASSMGGSQPQHF
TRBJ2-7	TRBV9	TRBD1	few	TGTGCCAGCAGCGCACCGGGACAGGGGGCATACGAGCAGTACTTC	CASSAPGQGAYEQYF
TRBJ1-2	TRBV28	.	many	TGTGCCAGCAGTTCTTCAGGGGAAGACTATGGCTACACCTTC	CASSSSGEDYGYTF
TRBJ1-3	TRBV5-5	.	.	TGTGCCAGCAGCTCCTTGCCGACCGGGGACACCATATATTTT	CASSSLPTGDTIYF
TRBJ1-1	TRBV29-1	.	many	TGCAGTGGGGAGGTTTCGAACACTGAAGCTTTCTTT	CSGEVSNTEAFF
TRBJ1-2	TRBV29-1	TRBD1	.	TGCAGCGTTGTACCCCAGGACAGGGACTCTCTCTATGAGTATGGCTACACCTTC	CSVVPQDRDSLYEYGYTF
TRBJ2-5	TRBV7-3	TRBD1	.	TGTGCCAGCAGCCCTACAGGGGGCCGAGAGACCCAGTACTTC	CASSPTGGRETQYF
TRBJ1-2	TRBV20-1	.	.	TGCAGTGCTAGACCAGCCAGGGACTTCTATGGCTACACCTTC	CSARPARDFYGYTF
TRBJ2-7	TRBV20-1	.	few	TGCAGTGCTAGGGAAAGGACCTTCCCGGAGCAGTACTTC	CSARERTFPEQYF
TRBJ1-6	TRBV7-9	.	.	TGTGCCAGCAGCTTAGTAGAGGAACTAAATTCACCCCTCCACTTT	CASSLVEELNSPLHF
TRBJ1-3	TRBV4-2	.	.	TGTGCCAGCAGCCAAGAGTGGCAGACCGGAAACACCATATATTTT	CASSQEWQTGNTIYF
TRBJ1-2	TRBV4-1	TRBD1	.	TGCGCCAGCAGCCAGGGAACAGGGGGCGTCTTCTACTATGGCTACACCTTC	CASSQGTGGVFYYGYTF
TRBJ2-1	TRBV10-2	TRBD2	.	TGCGCCAGCAGTGAGCGGGGGACTAGCGGGAGGGCCCAGTTCTTC	CASSERGTSGRAQFF
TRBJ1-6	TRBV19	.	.	TGTGCCAGTACGCAGGGCTCCTATAATTCACCCCTCCACTTT	CASTQGSYNSPLHF
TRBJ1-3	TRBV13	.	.	TGTGCCAGCAGCTTCAATCGGAGGATCTCTGGAAACACCATATATTTT	CASSFNRRISGNTIYF
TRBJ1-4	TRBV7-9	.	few	TGTGCCAGCAGCTTAGCGCTCAGGAATGAAAAACTGTTTTTT	CASSLALRNEKLFF
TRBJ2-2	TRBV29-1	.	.	TGCAGCGTTCTGGTTGTGCGGCGTAACACCGAGGAGCTGTTTTTT	CSVLVVRRNTEELFF
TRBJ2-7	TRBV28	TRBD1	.	TGTGCCAGCAGTTGGGGGGACAGGTTCCACGAGCAGTACTTC	CASSWGDRFHEQYF
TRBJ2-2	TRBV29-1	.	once	TGCAGCGTCCAAACTACTAGCGGGGAGCTGTTTTTT	CSVQTTSGELFF
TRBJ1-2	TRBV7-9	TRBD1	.	TGTGCCAGCAGCTTAGGGACGGGACAGGAGAATGGCTACACCTTC	CASSLGTGQENGYTF
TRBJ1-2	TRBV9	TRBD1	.	TGTGCCAGCAGCTTAGCTTACAGGGGATATAAAGGCTACACCTTC	CASSLAYRGYKGYTF
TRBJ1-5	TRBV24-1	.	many	TGTGCCACCAGTGATTTGTCAGCCCAATGGCCCCAGCATTTT	CATSDLSAQWPQHF
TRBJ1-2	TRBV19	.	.	TGTGCCAGTAGTATTGTCAGGAAAAACCTCTATGGCTACACCTTC	CASSIVRKNLYGYTF
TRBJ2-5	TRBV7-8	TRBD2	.	TGTGCCAGCAGCTACCGGACTAGCGGGAGGGCTGAAGAGACCCAGTACTTC	CASSYRTSGRAEETQYF
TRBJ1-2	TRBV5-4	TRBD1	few	TGTGCCAGCACCCTGACAGGGGACGATGGCTACACCTTC	CASTLTGDDGYTF